This T cell receptor beta chain is from a study of molecular identifiers for immune sequencing clone quantification. In its sample, this clonotype was seen once. At one end the junction does not follow the germline gene, possibly because of a read error. Via MiXCR, TCRdb re-called the PCR reads, giving one row per CDR3 protein. This table holds around 470,000 distinct CDR3 sequences, around 23% found once. The CDR3 covers 19 residues. This TCR was sampled from a human donor in good health. Some libraries in this study had Jurkat cell RNA spiked in. The rearrangement joins TRBV12-3 or TRBV12-4 to TRBJ2-2; TRBD1 matches at 10 bases. Sequences were obtained from naive CD8+ T cells from blood, with Jurkat cell RNA spiked in. Stated subset: FACS-sorted CD8+CD4-CCR7+CD45RA+ naive T cells. In nucleotides, the CDR3 is TGTGCCAGCAAACCTCGTATGACAGGGGGCCCTCCCGGGGCCGGGGAGCTGATTTTT. Translated: CASKPRMTGGPPGAGELIF.